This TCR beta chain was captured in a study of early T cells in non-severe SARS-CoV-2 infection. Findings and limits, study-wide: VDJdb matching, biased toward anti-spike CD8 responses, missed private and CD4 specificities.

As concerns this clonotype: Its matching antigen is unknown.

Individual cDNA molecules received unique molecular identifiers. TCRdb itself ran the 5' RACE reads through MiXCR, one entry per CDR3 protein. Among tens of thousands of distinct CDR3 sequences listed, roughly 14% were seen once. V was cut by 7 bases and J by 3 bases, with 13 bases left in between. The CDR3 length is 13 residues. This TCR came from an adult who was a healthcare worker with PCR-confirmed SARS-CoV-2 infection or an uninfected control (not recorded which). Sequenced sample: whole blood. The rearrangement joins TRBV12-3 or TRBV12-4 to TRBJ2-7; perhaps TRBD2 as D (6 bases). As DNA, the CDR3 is TGTGCCAGCACCGACACTAGCAGCTACGAGCAGTACTTC. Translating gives CASTDTSSYEQYF.